This TCR beta chain is from a study of blood T cell repertoires in COVID-19. Study details: Material from acute and convalescent COVID-19 was sourced from the United States, Italy and Spain. The cDNA or gDNA used as material had been derived from T cells, B-cell-depleted T cells, or PBMCs.

Original processing notes: By means of reference gene primer amplification, nucleated cell counts were estimated. Generated by immunoSEQ multiplex PCR, the TCRdb table keeps only in-frame clones and is missing some. Clone size and the V and J calls come from that table; the DNA yielded D and trimming. The data hold tens of thousands of clones, with 70% to 80% observed a single time. Sequencing used peripheral blood. The sequence derives from a human donor in a cohort sampled during active COVID-19.

For the CDR3, the DNA is TGTGCCACCAGCGGGGGACAGGGAAGCCTAGGCAATCAGCCCCAGCATTTT. Amino acid sequence: CATSGGQGSLGNQPQHF. The rearrangement joins TRBV15 to TRBJ1-5; TRBD1 matches 9 bases. Trimming took 5 bases from V and 2 from J; bases not matched to a gene: 10. This CDR3 is built from 17 residues. Germline-derived CDR1 and CDR2 are LNHNV and YYDKDF (reference sequence).